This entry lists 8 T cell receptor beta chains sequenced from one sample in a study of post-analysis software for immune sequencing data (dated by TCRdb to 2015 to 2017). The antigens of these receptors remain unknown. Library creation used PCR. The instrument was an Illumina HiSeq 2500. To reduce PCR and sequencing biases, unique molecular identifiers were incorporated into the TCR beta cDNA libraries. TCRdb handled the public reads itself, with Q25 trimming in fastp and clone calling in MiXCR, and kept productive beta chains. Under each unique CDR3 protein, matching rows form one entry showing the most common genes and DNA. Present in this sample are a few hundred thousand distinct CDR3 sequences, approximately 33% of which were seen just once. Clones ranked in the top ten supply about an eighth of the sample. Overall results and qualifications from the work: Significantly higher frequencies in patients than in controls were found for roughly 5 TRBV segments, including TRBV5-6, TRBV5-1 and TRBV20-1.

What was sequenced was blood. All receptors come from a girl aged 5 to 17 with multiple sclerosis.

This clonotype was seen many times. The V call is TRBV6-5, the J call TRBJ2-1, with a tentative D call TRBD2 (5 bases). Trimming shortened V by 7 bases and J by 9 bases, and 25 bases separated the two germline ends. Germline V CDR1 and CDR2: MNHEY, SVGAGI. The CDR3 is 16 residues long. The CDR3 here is CASISYGVVGRSEQFF. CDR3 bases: TGTGCCAGCATCTCCTACGGGGTTGTGGGTCGGAGTGAGCAGTTCTTC.

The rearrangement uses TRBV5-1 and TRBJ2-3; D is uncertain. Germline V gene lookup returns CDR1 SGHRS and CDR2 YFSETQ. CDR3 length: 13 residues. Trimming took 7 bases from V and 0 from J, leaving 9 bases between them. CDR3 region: CASALSSTDTQYF. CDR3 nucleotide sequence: TGCGCCAGCGCCCTCAGTAGCACAGATACGCAGTATTTT.

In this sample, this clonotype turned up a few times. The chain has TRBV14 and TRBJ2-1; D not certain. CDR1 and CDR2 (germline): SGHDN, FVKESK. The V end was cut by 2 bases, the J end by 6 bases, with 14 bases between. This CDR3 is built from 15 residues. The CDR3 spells CASSQPVRYFNEQFF. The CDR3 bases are TGTGCCAGCAGCCAACCGGTCAGGTACTTCAATGAGCAGTTCTTC.

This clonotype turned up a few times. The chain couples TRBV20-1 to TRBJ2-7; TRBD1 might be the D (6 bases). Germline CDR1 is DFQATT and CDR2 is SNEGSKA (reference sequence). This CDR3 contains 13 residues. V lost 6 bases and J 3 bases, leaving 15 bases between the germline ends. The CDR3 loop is CSARRTADYEQYF. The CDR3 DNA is TGCAGTGCACGGAGGACAGCCGACTACGAGCAGTACTTC.

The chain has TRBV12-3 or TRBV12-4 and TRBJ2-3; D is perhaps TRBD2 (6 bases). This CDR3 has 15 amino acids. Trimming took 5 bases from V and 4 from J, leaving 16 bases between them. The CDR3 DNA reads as TGTGCCAGCAGTCGGACATACCCTAGCGCAGATACGCAGTATTTT. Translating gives CASSRTYPSADTQYF.

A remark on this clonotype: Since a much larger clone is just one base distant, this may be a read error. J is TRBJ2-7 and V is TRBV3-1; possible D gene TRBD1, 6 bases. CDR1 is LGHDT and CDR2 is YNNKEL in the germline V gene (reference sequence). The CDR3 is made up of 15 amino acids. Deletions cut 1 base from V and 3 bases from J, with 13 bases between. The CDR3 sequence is CASSQAQGPCYEQYF. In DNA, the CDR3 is TGTGCCAGCAGCCAAGCACAGGGTCCTTGCTACGAGCAGTACTTC.

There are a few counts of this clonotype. The CDR3: CASSFLTEGDNYGYTF. CDR3 DNA: TGTGCCAGCAGTTTCCTAACTGAGGGGGACAACTATGGCTACACCTTC. This sequence joins TRBV12-3 or TRBV12-4 and TRBJ1-2; a weak D match, TRBD1 (6 bases). The V end was cut by 3 bases, the J end by 2 bases, with 16 bases between. This CDR3 is built from 16 residues.

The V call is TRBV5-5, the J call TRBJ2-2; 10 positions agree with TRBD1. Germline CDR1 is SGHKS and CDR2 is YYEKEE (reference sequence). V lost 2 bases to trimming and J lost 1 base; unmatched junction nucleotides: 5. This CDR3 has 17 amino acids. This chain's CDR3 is CASSFGTGDVNTGELFF. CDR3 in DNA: TGTGCCAGCAGCTTCGGGACAGGGGACGTGAACACCGGGGAGCTGTTTTTT.